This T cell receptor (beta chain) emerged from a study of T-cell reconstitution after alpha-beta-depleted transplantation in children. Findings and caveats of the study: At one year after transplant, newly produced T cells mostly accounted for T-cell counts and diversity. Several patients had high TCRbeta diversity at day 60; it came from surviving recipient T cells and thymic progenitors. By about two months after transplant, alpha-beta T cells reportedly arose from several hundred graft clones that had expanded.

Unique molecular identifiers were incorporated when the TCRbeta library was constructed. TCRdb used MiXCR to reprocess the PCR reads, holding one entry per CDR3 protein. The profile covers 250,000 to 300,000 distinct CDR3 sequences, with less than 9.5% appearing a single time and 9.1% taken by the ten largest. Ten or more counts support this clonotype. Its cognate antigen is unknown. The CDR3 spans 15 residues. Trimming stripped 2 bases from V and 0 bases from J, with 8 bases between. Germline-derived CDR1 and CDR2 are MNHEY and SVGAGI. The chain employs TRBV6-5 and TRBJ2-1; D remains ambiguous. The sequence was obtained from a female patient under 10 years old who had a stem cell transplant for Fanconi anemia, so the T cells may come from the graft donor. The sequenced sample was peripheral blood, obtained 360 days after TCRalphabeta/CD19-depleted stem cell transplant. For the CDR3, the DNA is TGTGCCAGCAGTTACGCTAAGTACTCCTACAATGAGCAGTTCTTC. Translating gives CASSYAKYSYNEQFF.